This record concerns one T cell receptor beta chain sequence. The antigen remains unidentified. Sequencing libraries for TCR beta were prepared with iRepertoire HTBI primers and Arm-PCR of CDR3 regions. TCRdb re-derived calls from the multiplex PCR reads in MiXCR, one entry per CDR3 protein. The sample has roughly 450,000 distinct CDR3 sequences, under 25% seen once. This entry belongs to a study of regulatory T cells in long-lasting Graves disease. At the level of the study: Those with persistent Graves' disease had received antithyroid drugs for over 5 years with positive TSH receptor antibodies. Study-wide findings and caveats: Preferential use of TRBV28, TRBJ1-2 and TRBJ2-5 was seen in persistent disease.

The ends were cut back, 5 bases at V and 7 bases at J, with 23 bases in the middle. Germline V gives CDR1 SGHTA, CDR2 FQGNSA. CDR3 length: 16 amino acids. The time point was: persistent/refractory GD, antithyroid drugs over 5 years with positive TRAb. Preparation of the TCR library used RNA extracted from PBMCs. The sequence was obtained from a female donor with Graves disease. The sample in question was peripheral blood mononuclear cells (PBMCs), obtained when the disease was refractory, from a patient treated with antithyroid drugs. The chain carries TRBV7-2 and TRBJ2-5; D possibly corresponds to TRBD1 (6 bases). DNA for the CDR3: TGTGCCAGCAGCCCTGTTACAGGGTTTGGGGCCGGGACCCAGTACTTC. Its protein product is CASSPVTGFGAGTQYF.